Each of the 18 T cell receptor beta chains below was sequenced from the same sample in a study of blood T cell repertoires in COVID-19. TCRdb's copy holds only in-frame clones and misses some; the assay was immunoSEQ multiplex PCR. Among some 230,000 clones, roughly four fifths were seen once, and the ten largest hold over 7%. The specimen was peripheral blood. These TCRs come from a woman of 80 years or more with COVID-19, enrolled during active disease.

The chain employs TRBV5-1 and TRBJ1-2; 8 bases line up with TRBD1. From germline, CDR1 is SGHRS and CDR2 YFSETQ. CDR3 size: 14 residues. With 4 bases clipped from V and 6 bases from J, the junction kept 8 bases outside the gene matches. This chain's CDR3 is CASSPDRVIDGYTF. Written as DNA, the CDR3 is TGCGCCAGCAGCCCGGACAGGGTCATTGATGGCTACACCTTC.

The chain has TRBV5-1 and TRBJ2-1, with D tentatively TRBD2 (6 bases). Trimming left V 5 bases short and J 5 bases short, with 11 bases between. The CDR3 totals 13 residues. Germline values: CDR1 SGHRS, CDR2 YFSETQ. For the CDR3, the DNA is TGCGCCAGCAGGGGGGGTATCCACAATGAGCAGTTCTTC. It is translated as CASRGGIHNEQFF.

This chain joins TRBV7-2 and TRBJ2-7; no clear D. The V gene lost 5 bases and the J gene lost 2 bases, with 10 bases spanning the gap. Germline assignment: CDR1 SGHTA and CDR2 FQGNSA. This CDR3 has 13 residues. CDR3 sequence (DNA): TGTGCCAGCAGCCCCCATCAAACCTACGAGCAGTACTTC. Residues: CASSPHQTYEQYF.

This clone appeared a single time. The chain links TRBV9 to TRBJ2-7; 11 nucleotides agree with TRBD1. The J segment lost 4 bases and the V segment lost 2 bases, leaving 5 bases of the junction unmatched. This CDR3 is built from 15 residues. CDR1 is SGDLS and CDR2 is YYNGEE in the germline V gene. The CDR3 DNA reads TGTGCCAGCAGCGTGACCGGGACAGGGGGGTACGAGCAGTACTTC. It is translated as CASSVTGTGGYEQYF.

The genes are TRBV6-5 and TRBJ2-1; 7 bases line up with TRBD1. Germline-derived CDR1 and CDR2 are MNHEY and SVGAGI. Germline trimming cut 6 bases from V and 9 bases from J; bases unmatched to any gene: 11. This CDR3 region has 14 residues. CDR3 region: CASRRTGGRAEQFF. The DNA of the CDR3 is TGTGCCAGCAGAAGGACAGGAGGAAGGGCTGAGCAGTTCTTC.

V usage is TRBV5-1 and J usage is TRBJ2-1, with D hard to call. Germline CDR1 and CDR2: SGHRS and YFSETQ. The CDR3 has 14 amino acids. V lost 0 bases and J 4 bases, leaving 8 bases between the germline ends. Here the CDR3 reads CASSLAVEYNEQFF. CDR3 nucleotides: TGCGCCAGCAGCTTGGCCGTGGAGTACAATGAGCAGTTCTTC.

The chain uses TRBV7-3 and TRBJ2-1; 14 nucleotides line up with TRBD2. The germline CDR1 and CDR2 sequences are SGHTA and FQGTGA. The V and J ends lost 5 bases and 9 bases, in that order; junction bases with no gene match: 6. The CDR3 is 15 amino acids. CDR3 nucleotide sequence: TGTGCCAGCAGCCGCCTCGGGACTAGCGGGAGTGAGCAGTTCTTC. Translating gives CASSRLGTSGSEQFF.

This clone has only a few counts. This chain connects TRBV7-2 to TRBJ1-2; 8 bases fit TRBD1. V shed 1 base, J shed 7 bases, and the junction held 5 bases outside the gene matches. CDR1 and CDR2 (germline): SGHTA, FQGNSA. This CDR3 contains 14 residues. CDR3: CASSLVGDRGGYTF. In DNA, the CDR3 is TGTGCCAGCAGCTTAGTAGGCGACAGGGGTGGCTACACCTTC.

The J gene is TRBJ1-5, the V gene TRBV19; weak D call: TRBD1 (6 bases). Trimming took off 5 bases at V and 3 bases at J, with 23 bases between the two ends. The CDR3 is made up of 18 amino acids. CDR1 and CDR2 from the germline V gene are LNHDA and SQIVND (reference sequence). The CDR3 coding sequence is TGTGCCAGTAGTGATGTCACAGGGACCGTAGGGTACAATCAGCCCCAGCATTTT. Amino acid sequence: CASSDVTGTVGYNQPQHF. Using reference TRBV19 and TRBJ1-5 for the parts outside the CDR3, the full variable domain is DGGITQSPKYLFRKEGQNVTLSCEQNLNHDAMYWYRQDPGQGLRLIYYSQIVNDFQKGDIAEGYSVSREKKESFPLTVTSAQKNPTAFYLCASSDVTGTVGYNQPQHFGDGTRLSIL.

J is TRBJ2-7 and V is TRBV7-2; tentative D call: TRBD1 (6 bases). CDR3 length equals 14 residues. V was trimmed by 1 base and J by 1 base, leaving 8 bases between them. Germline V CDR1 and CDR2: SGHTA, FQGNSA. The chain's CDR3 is CASSLGGQSYEQYF. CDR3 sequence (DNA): TGTGCCAGCAGCTTAGGAGGACAGTCCTACGAGCAGTACTTC.

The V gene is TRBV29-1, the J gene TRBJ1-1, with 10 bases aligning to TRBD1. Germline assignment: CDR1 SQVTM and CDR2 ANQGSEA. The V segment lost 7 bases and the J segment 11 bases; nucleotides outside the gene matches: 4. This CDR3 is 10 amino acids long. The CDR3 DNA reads TGCAGCGGCGGGACAGGGGAGGCTTTCTTT. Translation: CSGGTGEAFF.

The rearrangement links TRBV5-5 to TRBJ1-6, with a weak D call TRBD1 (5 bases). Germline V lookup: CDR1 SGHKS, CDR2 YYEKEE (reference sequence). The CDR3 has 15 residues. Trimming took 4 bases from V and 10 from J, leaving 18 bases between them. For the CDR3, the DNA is TGTGCCAGCAGCCATGACAGTCCCCGCCAGTCACCCCTCCACTTT. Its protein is CASSHDSPRQSPLHF.

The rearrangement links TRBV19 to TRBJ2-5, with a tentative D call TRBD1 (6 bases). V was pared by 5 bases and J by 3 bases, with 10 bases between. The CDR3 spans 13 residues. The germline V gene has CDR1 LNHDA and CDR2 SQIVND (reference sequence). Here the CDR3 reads CASSGTRKETQYF. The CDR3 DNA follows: TGTGCCAGTAGTGGGACACGAAAAGAGACCCAGTACTTC.

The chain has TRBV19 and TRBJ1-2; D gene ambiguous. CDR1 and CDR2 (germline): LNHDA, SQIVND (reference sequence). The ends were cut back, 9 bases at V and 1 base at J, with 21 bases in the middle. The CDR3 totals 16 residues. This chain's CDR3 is CASLNLLRGINYGYTF. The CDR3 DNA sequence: TGTGCCAGCCTTAACCTTCTGCGAGGGATTAACTATGGCTACACCTTC.

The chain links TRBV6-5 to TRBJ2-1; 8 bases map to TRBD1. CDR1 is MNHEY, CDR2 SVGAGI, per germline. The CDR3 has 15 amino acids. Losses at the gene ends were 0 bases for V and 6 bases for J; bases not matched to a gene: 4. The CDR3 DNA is TGTGCCAGCAGTTACTCGGGCAGGGGGCCCAATGAGCAGTTCTTC. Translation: CASSYSGRGPNEQFF.

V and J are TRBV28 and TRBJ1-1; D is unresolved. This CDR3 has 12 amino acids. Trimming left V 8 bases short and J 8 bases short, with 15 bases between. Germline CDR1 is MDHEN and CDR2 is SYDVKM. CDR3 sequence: CASLSGPSEAFF. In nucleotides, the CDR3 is TGTGCCAGCCTCAGCGGCCCCTCCGAAGCTTTCTTT.

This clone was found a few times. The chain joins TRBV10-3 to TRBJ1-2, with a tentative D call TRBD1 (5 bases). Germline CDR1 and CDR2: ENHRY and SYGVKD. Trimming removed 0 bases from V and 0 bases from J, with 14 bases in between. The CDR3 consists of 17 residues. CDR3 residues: CAISESFSGASNYGYTF. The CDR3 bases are TGTGCCATCAGTGAGTCGTTTAGCGGGGCATCTAACTATGGCTACACCTTC.

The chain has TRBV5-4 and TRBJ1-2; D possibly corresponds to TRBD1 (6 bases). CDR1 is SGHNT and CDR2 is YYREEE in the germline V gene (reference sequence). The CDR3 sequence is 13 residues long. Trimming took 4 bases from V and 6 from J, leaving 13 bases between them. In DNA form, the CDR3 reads TGTGCCAGCAGCCTTGATAGGGGGAATGGCTACACCTTC. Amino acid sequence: CASSLDRGNGYTF.